This T cell receptor beta chain is drawn from a study of metastatic and nonmetastatic thyroid tumors. Whole-study findings and limits: In both blood and tumor samples, TCR beta diversity was reported significantly higher for malignant than benign nodules.

Thyroid surgery was preceded by no treatment in any patient. The table lists this clone with a few counts. Antigen unknown. TCRdb reanalyzed the PCR reads with MiXCR. Of about 15,000 clones detected, 25% to 35% appear once; the ten largest clones hold roughly 52%. CDR1 is MNHEY and CDR2 is SVGEGT in the germline V gene. V lost 2 bases to trimming and J lost 0 bases, with 7 bases between them. This CDR3 spans 14 amino acids. Source material: tumor tissue. The clonotype comes from a male donor with papillary thyroid cancer or a benign thyroid nodule (not recorded which). Some clones in this sample may be carry-over from other donors' samples. This chain uses TRBV6-2 or TRBV6-3 with TRBJ1-1, with D unresolved. The chain's CDR3 is CASSYPELNTEAFF. In nucleotides, the CDR3 is TGTGCCAGCAGTTACCCAGAATTGAACACTGAAGCTTTCTTT.